This is a list of T cell receptor beta chains from one sample in a study of cytomegalovirus exposure and HLA in healthy donors. TCRdb's table, derived via immunoSEQ multiplex PCR, lists solely in-frame clones and lacks some. The data contain approximately 150,000 clones, over 60% of them seen just once; the ten biggest clones take up roughly 1.7%. Sample: PBMCs. These receptors were collected from a woman between 18 and 30 years old in good health and CMV-seronegative. CDR3s include the opening cysteine and the closing phenylalanine or tryptophan.

17	TRBV5-1	.	CASSPTTSGGFAYEQYF
13	TRBV10-3	TRBJ1-6	CAIRPTSDTPLHF
13	TRBV7-2	TRBJ2-2	CASSTDRDGELFF
16	TRBV15	TRBJ2-1	CATSRPTSGERNEQFF
14	TRBV28	TRBJ1-1	CASVTGGLNTEAFF
15	TRBV6-1	TRBJ1-5	CASSPGTGSNQPQHF
18	TRBV4-1	TRBJ1-4	CASSQEGTRAATNEKLFF
17	TRBV7-9	TRBJ2-7	CASSPRRAGGNSYEQYF
18	TRBV28	TRBJ1-5	CASSMVGSNRVGNQPQHF
13	TRBV27	TRBJ2-5	CASSFLSQETQYF